Listed here are 11 T cell receptor beta chains from one sample, sequenced in a study of tumor-infiltrating lymphocytes in primary liver carcinoma. Extraction of RNA together with DNA used about 20-34 mg of unsorted bulk tissue. Starting from 500 ng of total RNA, TCR beta cDNA was produced with a primer in the constant region. A slightly modified ARM-PCR protocol with three nested multiplex PCR rounds produced these TCR beta libraries. It was with TRBV1-TRBV30 forward primers and a C-beta reverse primer that the first two PCR rounds were run, at approximately 10 cycles each. From the multiplex PCR reads, TCRdb called clonotypes with MiXCR, one entry per CDR3 protein. The sample lists around 100,000 distinct CDR3 sequences, about 70% occurring once. Input material: liver tumor tissue from sampling region 5. Sample subset: tumor region T5, tumor centre. These receptors came from a woman in her sixties with primary liver carcinoma and hepatitis B virus infection.

On this clonotype: The junction differs from germline at one of its ends, possibly a read error. The J gene is TRBJ1-3, the V gene TRBV5-1; D remains unclear. The CDR3 spans 15 residues. Per the germline V gene, CDR1 is SGHRS and CDR2 is YFSETQ. The CDR3 DNA reads as TGCGCCTGCAGCGGGGATGGATACTCTGGAAACACCATATATTTT. Translation gives CACSGDGYSGNTIYF. Complete variable domain (other parts from reference TRBV5-1 and TRBJ1-3): KAGVTQTPRYLIKTRGQQVTLSCSPISGHRSVSWYQQTPGQGLQFLFEYFSETQRNKGNFPGRFSGRQFSNSRSEMNVSTLELGDSALYLCACSGDGYSGNTIYFGEGSWLTVV.

As for this clonotype: Compared with germline, one end of the junction differs, possibly owing to a read error. The J gene is TRBJ2-4, the V gene TRBV14, with D perhaps TRBD1 or TRBD2 (6 bases each). The CDR3 is 14 residues long. CDR1 and CDR2 from the germline V gene are SGHDN and FVKESK. Here the CDR3 DNA reads TGTGCCAACAGCACATCGGGGGCCAAAAACATTCAGCACTTC. Protein product: CANSTSGAKNIQHF.

To note about this clonotype: A much larger clone differs from this one at a single base, so this may be a read error. The genes are TRBV7-7 and TRBJ2-7; 8 bases match TRBD1. Germline V gene sequence: CDR1 SSHAT, CDR2 FNYEAQ (reference sequence). The CDR3 has 13 residues. CDR3 nucleotide sequence: TGTGTTAGCAGCACTAGGACAGGGTCCGAGCAGTACTTC. Residues: CVSSTRTGSEQYF.

This clonotype was detected ten times or more. V usage is TRBV30 and J usage is TRBJ1-2; D unresolved. Trimming removed 2 bases from V and 1 base from J, with 8 bases in between. Germline lookup yields CDR1 GTSNPN and CDR2 SVGIG (reference sequence). CDR3 length equals 13 residues. The DNA for the CDR3 is TGTGCCTGGAGTCAGGACCTTAACTATGGCTACACCTTC. Its protein is CAWSQDLNYGYTF. Full variable domain (rest looked up from reference TRBV30 and TRBJ1-2): SQTIHQWPATLVQPVGSPLSLECTVEGTSNPNLYWYRQAAGRGLQLLFYSVGIGQISSEVPQNLSASRPQDRQFILSSKKLLLSDSGFYLCAWSQDLNYGYTFGSGTRLTVV.

This clonotype was counted many times. This chain links TRBV7-9 with TRBJ2-7; maybe TRBD1 (6 bases). V shed 1 base and J shed 1 base, with 8 bases lying between them. The CDR3 is 14 residues long. Germline V gene sequence: CDR1 SEHNR, CDR2 FQNEAQ (reference sequence). This chain's CDR3 is CASSLGGQSYEQYF. Written as DNA, the CDR3 is TGTGCCAGCAGCTTAGGGGGGCAGTCCTACGAGCAGTACTTC.

As concerns this clonotype: The germline gene is not matched at one end of the junction; a read error may be the cause. The chain joins TRBV29-1 to TRBJ1-2; the D gene is possibly TRBD1 (5 bases). CDR1 and CDR2 (germline): SQVTM, ANQGSEA. The CDR3 covers 13 residues. This CDR3 reads CSVEDTPNYGYTF. As DNA, the CDR3 is TGCAGTGTTGAGGACACCCCTAACTATGGCTACACCTTC.

In this sample, this clonotype turned up many times. The V and J genes are TRBV5-6 and TRBJ2-3; the D gene is possibly TRBD1 (5 bases). The CDR3 runs to 14 residues. Germline CDR1 reads SGHDT; CDR2 reads YYEEEE. Trimming pared 1 base from V and 6 bases from J, leaving 12 bases between. The CDR3 nucleotides are TGTGCCAGCAGCTTGTTCCACTCAGGGGATACGCAGTATTTT. It is translated as CASSLFHSGDTQYF.

The chain combines TRBV4-2 with TRBJ2-1; the D gene is possibly TRBD2 (6 bases). V was clipped by 0 bases and J by 15 bases, with 18 bases between them. This CDR3 comprises 14 residues. Germline CDR1 LGHNA, CDR2 YNFKEQ. CDR3 DNA: TGTGCCAGCAGCCAAGATAGGGGAGGCAGAGTCACGTTCTTC. This codes for CASSQDRGGRVTFF.

On this clonotype: Mismatch with germline at one junction end may stem from a read error. The chain recombines TRBV28 with TRBJ1-6; possible D gene TRBD1, 5 bases. CDR1 and CDR2 (germline): MDHEN, SYDVKM. CDR3 size: 15 residues. For the CDR3, the DNA is TGTGCCAGCAGTTTTAGTTGGGGGTATAATTCAGCCCTCCACTTT. It yields the protein CASSFSWGYNSALHF.

In regard to this clonotype: The conserved closing phenylalanine or tryptophan is absent in this CDR3, likely reflecting a read error. V is TRBV11-2 and J is TRBJ2-7; 11 nucleotides agree with TRBD2. CDR1 is SGHAT and CDR2 is FQNNGV in the germline V gene. The CDR3 covers 13 residues. CDR3 in amino acids: CAISLTSGSEQYI. As DNA, the CDR3 is TGTGCTATCAGCTTAACTAGCGGGAGCGAGCAGTACATC.

About this clonotype itself: One junction end does not reproduce the germline sequence, and a read error may be involved. This chain joins TRBV6-1 and TRBJ2-7; D is possibly TRBD2 (7 bases). The CDR3 sequence is 14 residues long. The germline V gene has CDR1 MNHNS and CDR2 SASEGT. CDR3 sequence (DNA): TGTGCCAGCAATGTGGAGGGGGGGGTCTACGAGCAGTATTTC. This translates into CASNVEGGVYEQYF.